Included here is one T cell receptor (beta chain) sequence, with context. The antigen is undetermined. The sample originates from a study of CD8 T cells in ankylosing spondylitis. The CDR3 has 14 residues. Unmatched junction bases numbered 11, after V lost 6 bases and J lost 5 bases. The germline CDR1 and CDR2 sequences are DFQATT and SNEGSKA (reference sequence). Library preparation for TCR beta used quantitative 5'-RACE with molecular barcodes. Each CDR3 protein is one row after TCRdb ran MiXCR on the 5' RACE reads. The data hold 200,000 to 250,000 distinct CDR3 sequences, with roughly 26% observed a single time. Findings of the study overall: Disease-linked clones, CD8+, were relatively rare in peripheral blood. A TCR beta motif of 8 or 9 highly homologous variants appeared characteristic of ankylosing spondylitis blood. Several of the motif variants were reported before in synovial fluid and blood from reactive arthritis.

The chain couples TRBV20-1 to TRBJ2-7; 9 bases map to TRBD2. Sequencing was carried out using blood, either unsorted or a sorted T cell fraction (not recorded which). The clonotype comes from a male donor with ankylosing spondylitis or in good health (not recorded which). The CDR3 sequence is CSAPGASGIDEQYF. CDR3 DNA: TGCAGTGCCCCCGGGGCTAGCGGGATCGACGAGCAGTACTTC.